Following are 24 T cell receptor beta chains from one sample sequenced in a study of CD8 T cells in acute hepatitis C reinfection. Study results and limitations: Overrepresentation in the naive pool did not explain the preferential TRBV04 and TRBV06 usage seen in all groups.

The time point is: at least 347 days after estimated infection, following spontaneous clearance. The hepatitis C virus-specific receptor repertoire was characterized directly ex vivo, with no prior expansion in culture. Clones were read by immunoSEQ multiplex PCR, and TCRdb kept only the in-frame ones, dropping some. The sample consists of thousands of clones, roughly 67% of them appearing once. The starting material was HCV NS3-1073 tetramer-sorted CD8+ T cells from PBMCs, obtained at follow-up. The receptors originated from a man aged 40-49 years who spontaneously cleared hepatitis C infection.

V gene TRBV4-1 combines with J gene TRBJ2-4; D tentatively reads TRBD1 or TRBD2 (5 bases each). Germline CDR1 and CDR2: MGHRA and YSYEKL. Trimming removed 2 bases at V and 0 bases at J, with 11 bases between. The CDR3 has 16 residues. Written as DNA, the CDR3 is TGCGCCAGCAGCCAAAAAACCGGGGCAGCCAAAAACATTCAGTACTTC. It translates to CASSQKTGAAKNIQYF.

This rearrangement joins TRBV29-1 to TRBJ2-3; D remains unclear. The germline V and J ends were trimmed by 7 bases and 6 bases, with 11 bases remaining between them. CDR1 is SQVTM, CDR2 ANQGSEA, per germline. CDR3 size: 11 residues. The CDR3 protein is CSAGSGDTQYF. The DNA for the CDR3 is TGCAGCGCCGGGTCTGGGGATACGCAGTATTTT.

This clone was detected once. An end of the junction differs from the germline gene, which may be a read error. The rearrangement joins TRBV7-7 to TRBJ2-5; D may be TRBD1 (6 bases). The CDR3 extends over 15 amino acids. CDR1 and CDR2 (germline): SSHAT, FNYEAQ (reference sequence). The CDR3 here is CASSLDTGSPETQYF. The CDR3 DNA is TGTGCTAGCAGCTTAGATACAGGGAGTCCAGAGACCCAGTACTTC.

CDR3 sequence reads: CAWSVGTYEQYF. As DNA, the CDR3 is TGTGCCTGGAGTGTAGGAACCTACGAGCAGTACTTC. V and J are TRBV30 and TRBJ2-7; D uncertain. The CDR3 is made up of 12 amino acids. Trimming removed 0 bases from V and 2 bases from J, with 5 bases in between. Germline CDR1 is GTSNPN and CDR2 is SVGIG (reference sequence).

In its sample, this clone was seen once. The gene calls are TRBV4-2 and TRBJ2-7, with 11 bases lining up with TRBD2. The length of the CDR3 is 18 residues. The trim removed 0 bases at V and 3 bases at J, leaving 10 bases unmatched. Per the germline V gene, CDR1 is LGHNA and CDR2 is YNFKEQ. Here the CDR3 reads CASSQEIAGGTTLYEQYF. CDR3 in DNA: TGTGCCAGCAGCCAAGAGATAGCGGGAGGGACAACCCTCTACGAGCAGTACTTC.

A few counts support this clone. One end of the junction varies from germline; a read error may be responsible. The V call is TRBV4-2, the J call TRBJ2-5; D call uncertain. CDR1 and CDR2 (germline): LGHNA, YNFKEQ. There are 16 residues in the CDR3. The CDR3: CASSQGVSETQETQYF. In DNA form, the CDR3 reads TGTGCCAGCAGCCAAGGGGTATCGGAGACCCAAGAAACCCAGTACTTC.

This clone was picked up a small number of times. The chain has TRBV9 and TRBJ2-2, with no clear D. V shed 3 bases and J shed 1 base, with 4 bases lying between them. The CDR3 is made up of 13 amino acids. Germline V gene data show CDR1 as SGDLS and CDR2 as YYNGEE. This chain's CDR3 is CASSAENTGELFF. Here the CDR3 DNA reads TGTGCCAGCAGCGCCGAGAACACCGGGGAGCTGTTTTTT.

V gene TRBV30 combines with J gene TRBJ1-6; 11 bases line up with TRBD1. CDR1 GTSNPN and CDR2 SVGIG come from the germline V gene (reference sequence). Unmatched junction bases numbered 8, after V lost 4 bases and J lost 9 bases. CDR3 length equals 15 residues. CDR3 residues: CAWKDRTGGASPLHF. Written as DNA, the CDR3 is TGTGCCTGGAAAGATAGGACAGGGGGCGCTTCACCCCTCCACTTT. Full variable domain (missing parts from reference TRBV30 and TRBJ1-6): SQTIHQWPATLVQPVGSPLSLECTVEGTSNPNLYWYRQAAGRGLQLLFYSVGIGQISSEVPQNLSASRPQDRQFILSSKKLLLSDSGFYLCAWKDRTGGASPLHFGNGTRLTVT.

V gene TRBV15 combines with J gene TRBJ2-7; 10 bases are shared with TRBD2. Per the germline V gene, CDR1 is LNHNV and CDR2 is YYDKDF (reference sequence). There are 17 residues in the CDR3. The V segment lost 0 bases and the J segment 5 bases; nucleotides outside the gene matches: 10. CDR3 DNA: TGTGCCACCAGCAGAGATTTTGCAGCGGGAGGGCCAGACGAGCAGTACTTC. This sequence encodes CATSRDFAAGGPDEQYF.

This chain links TRBV7-9 with TRBJ1-3; the D is unclear. There are 13 residues in the CDR3. CDR1 is SEHNR and CDR2 is FQNEAQ in the germline V gene (reference sequence). V lost 7 bases and J lost 0, with 7 bases in between. This CDR3 is CASTMSSGNTIYF. As DNA, the CDR3 is TGTGCCAGCACAATGAGCTCTGGAAACACCATATATTTT.

The gene calls are TRBV7-9 and TRBJ2-1; TRBD2 matches 10 bases. Germline CDR1 reads SEHNR; CDR2 reads FQNEAQ (reference sequence). This CDR3 is 15 amino acids long. The V and J ends lost 1 base and 5 bases, in that order; junction bases with no gene match: 2. The CDR3 coding sequence is TGTGCCAGCAGCTTAGGGACTAGCGGACACAATGAGCAGTTCTTC. This gives the protein CASSLGTSGHNEQFF.

This sequence joins TRBV7-6 and TRBJ2-1; 12 bases are shared with TRBD1. The germline CDR1 and CDR2 sequences are SGHVS and FNYEAQ. V lost 6 bases, J lost 4 bases, and 22 bases stayed unmatched. The CDR3 contains 21 residues. CDR3 nucleotide sequence: TGTGCCAGCAGTCATAGCACCGGGACAGGGGGCAGGCTAGCGGGGTACAATGAGCAGTTCTTC. Encoded protein: CASSHSTGTGGRLAGYNEQFF.

V gene TRBV29-1 combines with J gene TRBJ1-2; weak D call: TRBD1 (5 bases). The CDR3 consists of 12 residues. Germline V lookup: CDR1 SQVTM, CDR2 ANQGSEA. The germline V and J ends were trimmed by 4 bases and 3 bases, with 9 bases remaining between them. The CDR3 reads CSVAGTDYGYTF. The CDR3 DNA is TGCAGCGTTGCGGGGACGGACTATGGCTACACCTTC.

The chain carries TRBV28 and TRBJ1-5; D remains unclear. The CDR3 runs to 12 residues. The V and J ends lost 7 bases and 4 bases respectively, with 8 bases between them. Germline CDR1 MDHEN, CDR2 SYDVKM. CDR3 sequence (DNA): TGTGCCAGCAAGGAGTGGAATCAGCCCCAGCATTTT. This gives the protein CASKEWNQPQHF.

The rearrangement joins TRBV29-1 to TRBJ1-1; D is uncertain. The CDR3 totals 11 residues. CDR1 is SQVTM, CDR2 ANQGSEA, per germline. V lost 2 bases, J lost 1 base, and 2 bases lay in between. The CDR3 spells CSVEQNTEAFF. The CDR3 DNA reads TGCAGCGTTGAACAGAACACTGAAGCTTTCTTT.

J is TRBJ2-7 and V is TRBV2; possible D gene TRBD1, 5 bases. From germline, CDR1 is SNHLY and CDR2 FYNNEI. There are 12 residues in the CDR3. Trimming took off 4 bases at V and 3 bases at J, with 7 bases between the two ends. The CDR3 DNA sequence: TGTGCCAGCAGTGTCAGGGACTACGAGCAGTACTTC. Translation gives CASSVRDYEQYF. The whole variable domain, filled in from reference TRBV2 and TRBJ2-7, reads EPEVTQTPSHQVTQMGQEVILRCVPISNHLYFYWYRQILGQKVEFLVSFYNNEISEKSEIFDDQFSVERPDGSNFTLKIRSTKLEDSAMYFCASSVRDYEQYFGPGTRLTVT.

The chain is built from TRBV7-2 and TRBJ2-5, with D unresolved. The CDR3 sequence is 12 residues long. Germline CDR1 SGHTA, CDR2 FQGNSA. V was cut by 2 bases and J by 2 bases, with 3 bases left in between. The CDR3: CASSLMQETQYF. CDR3 in DNA: TGTGCCAGCAGCTTAATGCAAGAGACCCAGTACTTC. The variable domain in full, completed from reference TRBV7-2 and TRBJ2-5, reads GAGVSQSPSNKVTEKGKDVELRCDPISGHTALYWYRQSLGQGLEFLIYFQGNSAPDKSGLPSDRFSAERTGGSVSTLTIQRTQQEDSAVYLCASSLMQETQYFGPGTRLLVL.

The gene calls are TRBV5-6 and TRBJ2-2, with 12 bases identical to TRBD2. The V gene's germline CDR1 is SGHDT and CDR2 YYEEEE. CDR3 size: 17 residues. V lost 0 bases, J lost 3 bases, and 3 bases stayed unmatched. The CDR3 region is CASSLGTSGGYTGELFF. The CDR3 DNA follows: TGTGCCAGCAGCTTGGGTACTAGCGGGGGGTACACCGGGGAGCTGTTTTTT.

The chain links TRBV30 to TRBJ1-6; 8 nucleotides agree with TRBD1. This CDR3 region has 12 residues. Germline CDR1 is GTSNPN and CDR2 is SVGIG (reference sequence). Losses at the gene ends were 8 bases for V and 10 bases for J; bases not matched to a gene: 7. CDR3 loop: CARDGTGSPLHF. The DNA of the CDR3 is TGTGCCAGGGACGGGACAGGATCACCCCTCCACTTT.

This clone turned up a few times. The chain uses TRBV9 and TRBJ2-1; the match to TRBD2 covers 10 bases. V shed 3 bases, J shed 3 bases, and the junction held 0 bases outside the gene matches. Germline V CDR1 and CDR2: SGDLS, YYNGEE. The CDR3 is 14 amino acids. In DNA form, the CDR3 reads TGTGCCAGCAGCGGGACTAGCGGCTACAATGAGCAGTTCTTC. This codes for CASSGTSGYNEQFF.

CDR3 protein: CASRPPRGNTEAFF. CDR3 sequence (DNA): TGTGCCAGCAGGCCCCCCAGGGGGAACACTGAAGCTTTCTTT. V is TRBV7-9 and J is TRBJ1-1, with a weak D call TRBD1 (6 bases). Germline CDR1 and CDR2: SEHNR and FQNEAQ (reference sequence). V was pared by 6 bases and J by 1 base, with 12 bases between. There are 14 residues in the CDR3.

CDR3: CASSLYPEPGEQYF. The CDR3 coding sequence is TGTGCCAGCAGTCTCTACCCCGAACCGGGGGAGCAGTACTTC. This chain links TRBV6-6 with TRBJ2-7; tentative D call: TRBD2 (5 bases). The germline V gene encodes CDR1 MNHNY and CDR2 SVGAGI (reference sequence). This CDR3 spans 14 amino acids. V shed 5 bases and J shed 7 bases, with 18 bases lying between them.

This clone was picked up a small number of times. The genes are TRBV5-6 and TRBJ1-6; D uncertain. Trimming stripped 0 bases from V and 3 bases from J, with 7 bases between. CDR1 SGHDT and CDR2 YYEEEE come from the germline V gene. CDR3 length: 15 amino acids. This CDR3 is CASSLGQIYNSPLHF. CDR3 DNA sequence: TGTGCCAGCAGCTTGGGGCAGATCTATAATTCACCCCTCCACTTT.

Of note for this clone: Relative to the germline gene, one junction end is altered; a read error may explain this. This rearrangement joins TRBV7-7 to TRBJ2-7; TRBD2 might be the D (6 bases). The CDR3 loop spans 14 amino acids. Germline V gene sequence: CDR1 SSHAT, CDR2 FNYEAQ (reference sequence). This CDR3 is CASSFHRESYEQYF. Here the CDR3 DNA reads TGTGCTAGCAGCTTCCACCGGGAGTCCTACGAGCAGTACTTC.